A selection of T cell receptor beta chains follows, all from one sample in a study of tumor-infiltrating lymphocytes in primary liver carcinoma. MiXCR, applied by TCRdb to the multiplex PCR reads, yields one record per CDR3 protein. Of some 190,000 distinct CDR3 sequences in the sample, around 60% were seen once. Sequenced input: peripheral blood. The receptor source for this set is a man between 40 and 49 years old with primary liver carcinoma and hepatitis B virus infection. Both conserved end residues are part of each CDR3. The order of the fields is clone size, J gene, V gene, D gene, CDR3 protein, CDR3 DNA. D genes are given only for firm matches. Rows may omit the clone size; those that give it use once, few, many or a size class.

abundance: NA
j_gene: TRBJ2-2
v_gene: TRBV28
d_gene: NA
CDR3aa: CASSTGLGISTGELFF
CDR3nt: TGTGCCAGCAGTACTGGACTGGGAATCTCTACCGGGGAGCTGTTTTTT

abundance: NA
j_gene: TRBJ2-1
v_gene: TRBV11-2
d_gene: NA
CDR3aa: CASSLGSPSDGEFF
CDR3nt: TGTGCCAGCAGCTTAGGGAGCCCTAGCGATGGGGAGTTCTTC

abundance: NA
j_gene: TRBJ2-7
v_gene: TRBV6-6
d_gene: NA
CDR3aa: CASRYSSSASYYEQYF
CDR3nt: TGTGCCAGCAGATACTCGAGTAGCGCGTCCTACTACGAGCAGTACTTC

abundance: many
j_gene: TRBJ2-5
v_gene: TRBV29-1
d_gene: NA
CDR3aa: CSASYLQETQYF
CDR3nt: TGCAGCGCGTCGTACCTCCAAGAGACCCAGTACTTC

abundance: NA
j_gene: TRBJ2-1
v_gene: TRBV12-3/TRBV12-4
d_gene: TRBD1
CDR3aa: CASSYTGGAGNEQFF
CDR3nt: TGTGCCAGCAGTTACACAGGGGGCGCGGGCAATGAGCAGTTCTTC

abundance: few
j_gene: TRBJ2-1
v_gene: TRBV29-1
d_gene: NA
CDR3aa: CSVGPGYNEQFF
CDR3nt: TGCAGCGTGGGCCCCGGCTACAATGAGCAGTTCTTC

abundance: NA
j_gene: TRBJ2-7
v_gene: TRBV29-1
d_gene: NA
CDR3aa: CSVDRQGTYDQYF
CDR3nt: TGCAGCGTGGACCGGCAGGGTACCTACGATCAGTACTTC

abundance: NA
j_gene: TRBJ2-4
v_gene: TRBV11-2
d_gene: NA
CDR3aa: CASSHVTVSKNIQYF
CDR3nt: TGTGCCAGCAGCCATGTGACAGTTAGCAAAAACATTCAGTACTTC

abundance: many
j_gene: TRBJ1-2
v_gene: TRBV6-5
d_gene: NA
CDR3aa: CASSYERGYGYTF
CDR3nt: TGTGCCAGCAGTTACGAGAGGGGCTATGGCTACACCTTC

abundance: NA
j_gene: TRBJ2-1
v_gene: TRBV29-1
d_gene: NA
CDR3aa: CSVEDFGTPYIEQFF
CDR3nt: TGCAGCGTTGAAGATTTCGGGACTCCGTACATTGAGCAGTTCTTC

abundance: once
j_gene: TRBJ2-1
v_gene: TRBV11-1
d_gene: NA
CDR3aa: CVSSFTGSQSF
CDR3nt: TGTGTCAGCAGCTTCACGGGAAGTCAGTCCTTC

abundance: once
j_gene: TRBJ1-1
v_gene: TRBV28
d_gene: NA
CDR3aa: CASVVTGRATEAFF
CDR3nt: TGTGCCAGCGTGGTGACAGGTCGGGCCACTGAAGCTTTCTTT

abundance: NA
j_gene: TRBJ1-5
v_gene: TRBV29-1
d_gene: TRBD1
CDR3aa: CSVASDRGRAQHF
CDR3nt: TGCAGCGTCGCCTCTGACAGGGGGAGGGCTCAGCATTTT

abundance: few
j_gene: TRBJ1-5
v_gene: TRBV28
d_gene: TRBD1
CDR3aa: CASSRQGGQPQHF
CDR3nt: TGTGCCAGCAGTCGACAGGGCGGGCAGCCCCAGCATTTT

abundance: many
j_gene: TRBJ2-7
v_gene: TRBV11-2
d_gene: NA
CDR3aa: CASSLSRVLHYEQYF
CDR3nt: TGTGCCAGCAGCTTATCGCGGGTCCTCCACTACGAGCAGTACTTC

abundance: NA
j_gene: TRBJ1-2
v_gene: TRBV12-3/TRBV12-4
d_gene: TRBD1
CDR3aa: CASTADRGVYGYTF
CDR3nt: TGTGCCAGCACCGCGGACAGGGGCGTCTATGGCTACACCTTC

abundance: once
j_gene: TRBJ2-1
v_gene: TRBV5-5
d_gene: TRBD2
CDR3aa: CASSRSGSAYNEQSF
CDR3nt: TGTGCCAGCAGCCGTAGCGGGAGCGCCTACAATGAGCAGTCCTTC

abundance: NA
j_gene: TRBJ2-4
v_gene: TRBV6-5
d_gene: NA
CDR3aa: CASSYSGPLWDIQYF
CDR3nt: TGTGCCAGCAGTTACTCTGGGCCTCTCTGGGACATTCAGTACTTC

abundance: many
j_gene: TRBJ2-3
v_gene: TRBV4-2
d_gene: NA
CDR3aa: CASSEEGDTQYF
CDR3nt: TGTGCCAGCAGCGAAGAAGGAGATACGCAGTATTTT

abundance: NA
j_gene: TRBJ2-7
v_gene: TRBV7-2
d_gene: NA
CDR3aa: CASSLEQLRSYEQYF
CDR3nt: TGTGCCAGCAGCTTAGAACAGTTGCGCTCCTACGAGCAGTACTTC

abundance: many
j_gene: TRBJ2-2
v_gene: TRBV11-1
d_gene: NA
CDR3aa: CASSLVTGELFF
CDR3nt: TGTGCCAGCAGCTTAGTAACCGGGGAGCTGTTTTTT

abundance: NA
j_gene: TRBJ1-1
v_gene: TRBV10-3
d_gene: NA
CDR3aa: CAIQQELNTEAFF
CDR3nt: TGTGCCATCCAACAGGAACTGAACACTGAAGCTTTCTTT

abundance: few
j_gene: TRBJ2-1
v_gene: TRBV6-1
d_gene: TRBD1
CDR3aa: CASSWDREGDEQFF
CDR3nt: TGTGCCAGCAGCTGGGACAGGGAAGGTGATGAGCAGTTCTTC

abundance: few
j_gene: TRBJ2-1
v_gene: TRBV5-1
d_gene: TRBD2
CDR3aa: CASSLAGLAGPIRSYNEQFF
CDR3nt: TGCGCCAGCAGCTTGGCCGGGCTAGCGGGCCCCATTAGGTCCTACAATGAGCAGTTCTTC

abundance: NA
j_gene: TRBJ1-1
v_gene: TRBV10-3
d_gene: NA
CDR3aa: CVICREGGDTEAFF
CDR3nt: TGTGTCATCTGTCGTGAGGGGGGGGACACTGAAGCTTTCTTT

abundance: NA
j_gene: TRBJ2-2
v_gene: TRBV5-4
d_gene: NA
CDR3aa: CASSDGTSPGELLF
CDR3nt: TGTGCCAGCAGCGACGGGACTTCCCCCGGGGAGCTGCTTTTT

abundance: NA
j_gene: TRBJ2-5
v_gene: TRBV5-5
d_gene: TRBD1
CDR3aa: CASSLPTGTGRETQCF
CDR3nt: TGTGCCAGCAGCTTACCAACCGGGACAGGGCGAGAGACCCAGTGCTTC

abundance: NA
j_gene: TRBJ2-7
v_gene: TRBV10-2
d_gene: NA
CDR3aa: CASSSQGSYEQYF
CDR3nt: TGCGCCAGCAGTTCGCAGGGGTCGTACGAGCAGTACTTC

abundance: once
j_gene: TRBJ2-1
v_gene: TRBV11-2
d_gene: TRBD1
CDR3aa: CASSLLGQGYNEQFF
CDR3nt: TGTGCCAGCAGCTTGTTGGGACAGGGCTACAATGAGCAGTTCTTT

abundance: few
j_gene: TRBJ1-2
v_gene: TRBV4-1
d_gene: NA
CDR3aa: CASSPRTAGGSRGYTF
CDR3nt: TGCGCCAGCAGCCCACGGACAGCGGGTGGTTCTAGAGGCTACACCTTC

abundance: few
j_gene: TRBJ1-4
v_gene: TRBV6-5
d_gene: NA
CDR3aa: CASSYSPGQPNEKLFF
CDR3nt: TGTGCCAGCAGTTACTCTCCCGGACAGCCAAATGAAAAACTGTTTTTT

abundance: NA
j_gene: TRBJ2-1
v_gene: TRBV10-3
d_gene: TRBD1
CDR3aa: CAISGDSYNEQFF
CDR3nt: TGTGCCATCAGTGGGGACAGTTACAATGAGCAGTTCTTC

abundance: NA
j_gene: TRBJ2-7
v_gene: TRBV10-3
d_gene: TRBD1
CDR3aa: CVISQGQGDYEQYF
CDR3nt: TGTGTCATCAGCCAAGGACAGGGAGACTACGAGCAGTACTTC

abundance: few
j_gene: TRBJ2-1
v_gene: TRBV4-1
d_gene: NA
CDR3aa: CASSPRELGGLYNEQFF
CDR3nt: TGCGCCAGCAGCCCGCGAGAGTTGGGGGGCCTCTACAATGAGCAGTTCTTC

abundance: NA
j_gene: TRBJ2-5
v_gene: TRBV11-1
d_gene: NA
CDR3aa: CASGMGSRGGVVETQYF
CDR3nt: TGTGCCAGCGGCATGGGGTCCCGCGGTGGGGTCGTGGAGACCCAGTACTTC

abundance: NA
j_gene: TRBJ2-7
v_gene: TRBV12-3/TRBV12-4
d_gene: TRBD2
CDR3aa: CASSFGSGISYEQYF
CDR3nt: TGTGCCAGCAGTTTTGGTAGCGGGATCTCCTACGAGCAGTACTTC

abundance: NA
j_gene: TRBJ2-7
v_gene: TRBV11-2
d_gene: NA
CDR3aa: CTSSPLQLSSYEQYF
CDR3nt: TGTACCAGCAGCCCCCTACAGCTCAGCTCCTACGAGCAGTACTTC

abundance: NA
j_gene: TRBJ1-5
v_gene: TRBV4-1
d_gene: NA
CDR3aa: CASSPTQTWGDQPRHF
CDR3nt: TGCGCCAGCAGCCCGACCCAGACCTGGGGTGATCAGCCCCGGCATTTT

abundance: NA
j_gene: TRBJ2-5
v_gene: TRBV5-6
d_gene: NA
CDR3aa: CASSLAASYQGTQYF
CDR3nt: TGTGCCAGCAGCTTGGCGGCTAGCTACCAAGGGACCCAGTACTTC

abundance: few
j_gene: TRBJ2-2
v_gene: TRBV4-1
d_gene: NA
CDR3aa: CASSPPITGELFF
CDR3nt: TGCGCCAGCAGCCCGCCTATTACCGGGGAGCTGTTTTTT